These T cell receptor beta chains were read from a single sample in a study of CD8 T cells in ankylosing spondylitis. TCRdb re-derived calls from the 5' RACE reads in MiXCR, one entry per CDR3 protein. Counted here are some 270,000 distinct CDR3 sequences, about 20% occurring once; the ten biggest clones make up around 30%. Sequencing was done on a sample of blood, either unsorted or a sorted T cell fraction (not recorded which). All receptors derive from a male donor with ankylosing spondylitis or in good health (not recorded which). CDR3s include the opening cysteine and the closing phenylalanine or tryptophan. A D gene is named only where the DNA matches it firmly. The listing skips clone size in some rows; elsewhere it reads once, few, many or a size class.

J gene | D gene | clone size | V gene | CDR3 DNA | CDR3 protein
TRBJ2-1 | NA | few | TRBV7-2 | TGTGCCAGCAGCTTAGCGTCGGGGCGAAGCTCCTACAATGAGCAGTTCTTC | CASSLASGRSSYNEQFF
TRBJ1-4 | NA | many | TRBV5-5 | TGTGCCAGCAGCCTGGACAGCCTTAATGAAAAACTGTTTTTT | CASSLDSLNEKLFF
TRBJ2-1 | NA | few | TRBV12-3/TRBV12-4 | TGTGCCAGCAGTTCGACAGCAGGTAGCGATGAGCAGTTCTTC | CASSSTAGSDEQFF
TRBJ2-3 | NA | NA | TRBV5-5 | TGTGCCAGCAGCTTGGAGACAGGTTTAGCAGATACGCAGTATTTT | CASSLETGLADTQYF
TRBJ2-4 | TRBD1 | NA | TRBV2 | TGTGCCAGCAGTGCATTCCAGGGGGAAAACATTCAGTACTTC | CASSAFQGENIQYF
TRBJ2-7 | TRBD2 | few | TRBV29-1 | TGCAGCGTTACTAGCGAAACCTACGAGCAGTACTTC | CSVTSETYEQYF
TRBJ1-2 | NA | NA | TRBV4-2 | TGTGCCATGAGCCCCGGGCCCTTCGGAGCCTATGGCTACACCTTC | CAMSPGPFGAYGYTF
TRBJ1-1 | NA | many | TRBV24-1 | TGTGCCACCAGTGATTCGGGGGGACACACTGAAGCTTTCTTT | CATSDSGGHTEAFF
TRBJ2-3 | NA | few | TRBV11-2 | TGTGCCAGCAGCTTACGCCCCGAGGCAGGGGATGGTGATACGCAGTATTTT | CASSLRPEAGDGDTQYF
TRBJ2-5 | TRBD1 | few | TRBV4-3 | TGCGCCAGCAGCCAAGACGGGACAGGGATGGGGGAGACCCAGTACTTC | CASSQDGTGMGETQYF
TRBJ2-5 | NA | NA | TRBV29-1 | TGCAGCGTGGAGCCAGGGGAACCCCAAGAGACCCAGTACTTC | CSVEPGEPQETQYF
TRBJ2-3 | NA | NA | TRBV6-1 | TGTGCCAGCAGGCCGACTATCAGGGAGGTCACAGATACGCAGTATTTT | CASRPTIREVTDTQYF
TRBJ2-7 | NA | NA | TRBV27 | TGTGCCAGCAGTTTGGTCAGGGGGGCCTACGAGCAGTACTTC | CASSLVRGAYEQYF
TRBJ2-3 | TRBD1 | few | TRBV6-5 | TGTGCCAGCAGTTACTTGCACAGGGGAACAGATACGCAGTATTTT | CASSYLHRGTDTQYF
TRBJ2-1 | TRBD2 | NA | TRBV5-6 | TGTGCCAGCAGCTTGGCCCTCTGGACTAGCGGGAAGAACTACAATGAGCAGTTCTTC | CASSLALWTSGKNYNEQFF
TRBJ2-5 | NA | NA | TRBV15 | TGTGCCACCAGCAGAGAAGGTAGCGGAGAGACCCAGTACTTC | CATSREGSGETQYF
TRBJ2-3 | NA | NA | TRBV5-1 | TGCGCCAGCAACCCTGTTTATGAGACAGATACGCAGTATTTT | CASNPVYETDTQYF
TRBJ2-7 | NA | NA | TRBV9 | TGTGCCAGCAGCGTAGATGGACAGATCCACGAGCAGTACTTC | CASSVDGQIHEQYF
TRBJ2-1 | NA | NA | TRBV6-5 | TGTGCCAGCAGTTACTCGGCAGGGCCCTACAATGAGCAGTTCTTC | CASSYSAGPYNEQFF
TRBJ2-5 | TRBD2 | NA | TRBV29-1 | TGCAGCGTTGAACCCCGAATACTAGCGGTCCAAGAGACCCAGTACTTC | CSVEPRILAVQETQYF
TRBJ2-1 | TRBD2 | NA | TRBV13 | TGTGCCAGCAGCTCTCTAGCGGGAGCCTCCAATGAGCAGTTCTTC | CASSSLAGASNEQFF
TRBJ1-5 | NA | few | TRBV20-1 | TGCAGTGCTAGAGATCCAGACAATAGGCTAGGGGGGAACTATAGCAATCAGCCCCAGCATTTT | CSARDPDNRLGGNYSNQPQHF
TRBJ2-7 | NA | NA | TRBV7-8 | TGTGCCAGCAGCCCCCCGACCTCAACCCTCTACGAGCAGTACTTC | CASSPPTSTLYEQYF
TRBJ2-5 | TRBD2 | NA | TRBV9 | TGTGCCAGCAGCGTTTCGGGCTCGGCTAGCGGGGACCAAGAGACCCAGTACTTC | CASSVSGSASGDQETQYF
TRBJ2-1 | NA | many | TRBV20-1 | TGCAGTGCTACCCAGGGCCCCGACGGCCACAATGAGCAGTTCTTC | CSATQGPDGHNEQFF
TRBJ2-5 | NA | many | TRBV6-2/TRBV6-3 | TGTGCCAGCAGTTACAGCCAAGAGACCCAGTACTTC | CASSYSQETQYF
TRBJ1-1 | NA | NA | TRBV27 | TGTGCCAGCAGTTTCCAGGGGAACACTGAAGCTTTCTTT | CASSFQGNTEAFF
TRBJ2-1 | TRBD2 | many | TRBV11-2 | TGTGCCAGCAGCTTATGGGCTAGCGGGGCCCCTGATGAGCAGTTCTTC | CASSLWASGAPDEQFF
TRBJ2-5 | TRBD1 | NA | TRBV3-1 | TGTGCCAGCAGCCCCACAGGGGCTCAAGAGACCCAGTACTTC | CASSPTGAQETQYF
TRBJ2-2 | TRBD1 | few | TRBV12-3/TRBV12-4 | TGTGCCAGCAGTTTAGGAGGACAGGGCGGGGAGCTGTTTTTT | CASSLGGQGGELFF
TRBJ2-7 | TRBD2 | NA | TRBV5-1 | TGCGCCAGCAGCTTGGGAGTCCCTAGCGGGAGCTCCTACGAGCAGTACTTC | CASSLGVPSGSSYEQYF
TRBJ2-7 | TRBD1 | many | TRBV20-1 | TGCAGTGCTAGGGACAGGGGCTACGAGCAGTACTTC | CSARDRGYEQYF
TRBJ2-1 | NA | few | TRBV29-1 | TGCAGCGTTGTATCCTTCTACAATGAGCAGTTCTTC | CSVVSFYNEQFF
TRBJ2-7 | NA | NA | TRBV5-4 | TGTGCCAGCAGCTCTTTGGAGGGGTACGAGCAGTACTTC | CASSSLEGYEQYF
TRBJ2-1 | TRBD1 | many | TRBV7-2 | TGTGCCAGCAGCGAGAGGGGGCTAAATCCCTACAATGAGCAGTTCTTC | CASSERGLNPYNEQFF
TRBJ2-3 | NA | few | TRBV20-1 | TGCAGTGCTAGAGATATTAACGGGAGAGAAAGCACAGATACGCAGTATTTT | CSARDINGRESTDTQYF
TRBJ2-1 | TRBD2 | NA | TRBV11-2 | TGTGCCAGCAGCACGGTTAGCGGGAGGAGTTGGAATGAGCAGTTCTTC | CASSTVSGRSWNEQFF
TRBJ2-7 | TRBD1 | few | TRBV7-9 | TGTGCCAGCAGCGGGCCGGGACAGGGGGCCAACGAGCAGTACTTC | CASSGPGQGANEQYF
TRBJ2-7 | TRBD1 | NA | TRBV20-1 | TGCAGTGCTAGTGACCCGGGACAGAGCTCCTACGAGCAGTACTTC | CSASDPGQSSYEQYF
TRBJ2-1 | TRBD2 | few | TRBV9 | TGTGCCAGCAGCGGCGGACTGGACGGGGGGGAGCAGTTCTTC | CASSGGLDGGEQFF
TRBJ2-3 | TRBD2 | few | TRBV7-3 | TGTGCCAGCAGCAAAACCGGACTAGTGGCTGCAGATACGCAGTATTTT | CASSKTGLVAADTQYF
TRBJ2-3 | NA | NA | TRBV7-8 | TGTGCCAGCAGCTTAGCCCTCGCCAGCGCAGGCACAGATACGCAGTATTTT | CASSLALASAGTDTQYF
TRBJ2-7 | NA | few | TRBV6-1 | TGTGCCAGCAGTGCAATGACTGGGTCCTCAACCTACGAGCAGTACTTC | CASSAMTGSSTYEQYF
TRBJ2-3 | NA | few | TRBV12-3/TRBV12-4 | TGTGCCAGCAGTCAATGGAGTTTTTCGGATACGCAGTATTTT | CASSQWSFSDTQYF
TRBJ2-1 | TRBD2 | NA | TRBV4-1 | TGCGCCAGCGCCCAGACCGGGACTAACTACAATGAGCAGTTCTTC | CASAQTGTNYNEQFF
TRBJ2-1 | TRBD2 | many | TRBV2 | TGTGCCATCCTGGGGGGAGGGCCTGGTGAGCAGTTCTTC | CAILGGGPGEQFF
TRBJ1-5 | NA | few | TRBV27 | TGTGCCAGCAGTTTTTCCAGATATAGCAATCAGCCCCAGCATTTT | CASSFSRYSNQPQHF
TRBJ2-7 | TRBD2 | few | TRBV11-2 | TGTGCCAGCAGCTTAGTAGCCCTAGCGGGAGGTCTGTCCCACGAGCAGTACTTC | CASSLVALAGGLSHEQYF
TRBJ2-1 | TRBD2 | NA | TRBV5-6 | TGTGCCAGCAGCTTGTGGTCTAGCGGGAGGTCCTACAATGAGCAGTTCTTC | CASSLWSSGRSYNEQFF
TRBJ2-7 | NA | few | TRBV5-1 | TGCGCCAGCAGCTCTTGGACAGGACTACCCTACGAGCAGTACTTC | CASSSWTGLPYEQYF
TRBJ1-3 | NA | NA | TRBV4-1 | TGCGCCAGCAGCCAAGATCTAGGGGCGGGAAACACCATATATTTT | CASSQDLGAGNTIYF
TRBJ1-2 | NA | many | TRBV29-1 | TGCAGCGTTGAAGAGGGTACAACGCTGGGCTACACCTTC | CSVEEGTTLGYTF
TRBJ2-1 | TRBD1 | many | TRBV5-1 | TGCGCCAGCAGCCTCACCAGTGGGACAGGTTCCTCCTACAATGAGCAGTTCTTC | CASSLTSGTGSSYNEQFF
TRBJ2-3 | NA | few | TRBV29-1 | TGCAGCGTTAGTCGGGAGAACACAGATACGCAGTATTTT | CSVSRENTDTQYF